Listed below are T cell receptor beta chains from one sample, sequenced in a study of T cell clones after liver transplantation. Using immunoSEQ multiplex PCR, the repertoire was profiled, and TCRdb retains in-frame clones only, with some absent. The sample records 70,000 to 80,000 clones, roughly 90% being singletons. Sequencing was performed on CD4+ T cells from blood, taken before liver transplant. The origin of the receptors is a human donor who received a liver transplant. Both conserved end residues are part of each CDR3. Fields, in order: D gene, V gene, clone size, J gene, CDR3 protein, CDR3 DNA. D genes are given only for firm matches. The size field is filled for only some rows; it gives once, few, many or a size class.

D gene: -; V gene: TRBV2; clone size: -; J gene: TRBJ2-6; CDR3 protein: CASRGAGANVLTF; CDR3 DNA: TGTGCCAGCAGGGGAGCTGGGGCCAACGTCCTGACTTTC
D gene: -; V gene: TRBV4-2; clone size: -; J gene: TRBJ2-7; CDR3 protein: CASSHPGDRGEEQYF; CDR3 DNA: TGTGCCAGCAGCCACCCTGGAGACAGAGGTGAAGAGCAGTACTTC
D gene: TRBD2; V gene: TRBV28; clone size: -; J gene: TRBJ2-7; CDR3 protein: CASSLGLAVDWEQYF; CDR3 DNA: TGTGCCAGCAGCCTCGGGCTAGCGGTGGACTGGGAGCAGTACTTC
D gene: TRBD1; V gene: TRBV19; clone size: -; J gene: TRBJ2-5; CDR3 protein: CASSTDRAAETQYF; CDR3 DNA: TGTGCCAGTAGTACAGACAGGGCCGCGGAGACCCAGTACTTC
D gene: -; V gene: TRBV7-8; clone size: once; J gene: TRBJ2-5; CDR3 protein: CASSLALGREETQYF; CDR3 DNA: TGTGCCAGCAGCTTAGCGTTAGGCAGGGAAGAGACCCAGTACTTC
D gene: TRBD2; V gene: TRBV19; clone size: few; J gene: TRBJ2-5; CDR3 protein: CASSGTSGAGTQYF; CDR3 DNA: TGTGCCAGTAGCGGGACTAGCGGAGCCGGGACCCAGTACTTC
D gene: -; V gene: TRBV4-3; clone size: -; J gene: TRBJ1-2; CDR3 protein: CASSQGTAGFGYTF; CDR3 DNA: TGCGCCAGCAGCCAAGGGACAGCGGGATTCGGCTACACCTTC
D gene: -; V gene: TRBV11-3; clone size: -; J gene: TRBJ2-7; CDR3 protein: CASSFGLSSYEQYF; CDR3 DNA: TGTGCCAGCAGCTTCGGACTAAGCTCCTACGAGCAGTACTTC
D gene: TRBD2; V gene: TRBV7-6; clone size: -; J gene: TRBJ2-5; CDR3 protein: CASMEYGLAGGGTQYF; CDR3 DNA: TGTGCCAGCATGGAGTATGGACTAGCGGGAGGTGGGACCCAGTACTTC
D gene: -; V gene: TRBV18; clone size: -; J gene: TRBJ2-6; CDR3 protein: CASSPPGANVLTF; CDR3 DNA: TGTGCCAGCTCCCCGCCTGGGGCCAACGTCCTGACTTTC
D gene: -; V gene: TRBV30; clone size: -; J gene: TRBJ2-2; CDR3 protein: CAWSLGTGELFF; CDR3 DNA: TGTGCCTGGAGTCTCGGCACCGGGGAGCTGTTTTTT
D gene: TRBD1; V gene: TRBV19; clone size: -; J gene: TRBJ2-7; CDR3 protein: CASSIRRTGAYEQYF; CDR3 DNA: TGTGCCAGTAGTATACGTAGGACAGGAGCCTACGAGCAGTACTTC
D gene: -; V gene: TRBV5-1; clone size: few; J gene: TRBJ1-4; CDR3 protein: CASSSDPGRALSTNEKLFF; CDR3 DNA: TGCGCCAGCAGCTCGGATCCCGGGCGCGCCCTATCAACTAATGAAAAACTGTTTTTT
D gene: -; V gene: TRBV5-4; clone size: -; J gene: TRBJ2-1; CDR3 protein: CASSLIRSDEQFF; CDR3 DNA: TGTGCCAGCAGCTTGATCCGGAGCGATGAGCAGTTCTTC
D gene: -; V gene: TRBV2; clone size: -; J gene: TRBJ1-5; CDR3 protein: CASTGQYSNQPQHF; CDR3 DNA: TGTGCCAGCACCGGACAGTATAGCAATCAGCCCCAGCATTTT
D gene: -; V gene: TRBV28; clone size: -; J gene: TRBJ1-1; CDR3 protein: CASSAGAAMNTEAFF; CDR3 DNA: TGTGCCAGCAGTGCCGGGGCAGCAATGAACACTGAAGCTTTCTTT
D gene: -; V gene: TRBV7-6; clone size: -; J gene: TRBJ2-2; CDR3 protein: CASSLSNQGTGELFF; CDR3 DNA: TGTGCCAGCAGCTTGTCCAATCAGGGGACCGGGGAGCTGTTTTTT
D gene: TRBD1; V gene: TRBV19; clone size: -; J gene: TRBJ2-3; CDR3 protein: CASSIGQGFKSADTQYF; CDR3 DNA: TGTGCCAGTAGTATAGGACAGGGGTTCAAGTCGGCAGATACGCAGTATTTT
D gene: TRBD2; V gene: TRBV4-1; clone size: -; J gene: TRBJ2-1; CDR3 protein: CASSQDQGLAGGLDEQFF; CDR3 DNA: TGCGCCAGCAGCCAAGATCAGGGCCTAGCGGGAGGTCTGGATGAGCAGTTCTTC
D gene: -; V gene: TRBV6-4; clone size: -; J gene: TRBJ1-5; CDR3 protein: CASSEGSNQPQHF; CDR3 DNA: TGTGCCAGCAGTGAAGGTAGCAATCAGCCCCAGCATTTT
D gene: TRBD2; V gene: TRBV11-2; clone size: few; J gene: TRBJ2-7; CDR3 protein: CASSLGRGSLEQYF; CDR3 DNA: TGTGCCAGCAGCTTAGGGCGCGGGAGCCTCGAGCAGTACTTC
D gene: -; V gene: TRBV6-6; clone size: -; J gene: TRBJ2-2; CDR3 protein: CASTEDGDTGELFF; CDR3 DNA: TGTGCCAGCACCGAGGACGGGGACACCGGGGAGCTGTTTTTT
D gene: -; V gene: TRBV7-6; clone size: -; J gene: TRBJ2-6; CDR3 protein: CASSLTGVGANVLTF; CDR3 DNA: TGTGCCAGCAGCTTAACGGGAGTTGGGGCCAACGTCCTGACTTTC
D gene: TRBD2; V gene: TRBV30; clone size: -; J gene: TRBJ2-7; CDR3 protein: CAWSSGTVSYEQYF; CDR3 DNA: TGTGCCTGGAGTAGCGGGACTGTATCCTACGAGCAGTACTTC
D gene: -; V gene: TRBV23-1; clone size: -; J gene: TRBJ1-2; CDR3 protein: CASIPLRSSGYTF; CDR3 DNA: TGCGCCAGCATACCTCTACGATCGTCCGGCTACACCTTC
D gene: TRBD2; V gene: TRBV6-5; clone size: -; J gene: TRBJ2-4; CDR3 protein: CASSSTGLVENIQYF; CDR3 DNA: TGTGCCAGCAGTTCTACGGGACTAGTGGAAAACATTCAGTACTTC
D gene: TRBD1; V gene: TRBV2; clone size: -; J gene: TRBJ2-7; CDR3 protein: CASNSRDRGTYEQYF; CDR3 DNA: TGTGCCAGCAACAGCCGGGACAGGGGTACCTACGAGCAGTACTTC
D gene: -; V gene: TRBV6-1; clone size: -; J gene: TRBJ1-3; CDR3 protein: CASSVSGSGNTIYF; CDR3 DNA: TGTGCCAGCAGTGTCTCGGGTTCTGGAAACACCATATATTTT
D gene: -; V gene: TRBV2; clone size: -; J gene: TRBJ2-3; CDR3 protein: CASGGARGNTQYF; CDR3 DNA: TGTGCCAGCGGAGGGGCCAGGGGAAATACGCAGTATTTT
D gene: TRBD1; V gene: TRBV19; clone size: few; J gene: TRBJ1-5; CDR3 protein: CASSGTGGRQPQHF; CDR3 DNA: TGTGCCAGTAGCGGGACAGGGGGTCGTCAGCCCCAGCATTTT
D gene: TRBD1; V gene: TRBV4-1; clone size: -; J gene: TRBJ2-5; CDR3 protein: CASGDREETQYF; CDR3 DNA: TGCGCCAGCGGGGACAGAGAAGAGACCCAGTACTTC
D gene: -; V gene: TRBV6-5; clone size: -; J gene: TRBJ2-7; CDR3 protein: CASSPKGGSYEQYF; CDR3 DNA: TGTGCCAGCAGTCCCAAGGGGGGCTCCTACGAGCAGTACTTC
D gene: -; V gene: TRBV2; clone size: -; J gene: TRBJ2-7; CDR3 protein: CASSEAGTAYEQYF; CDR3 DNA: TGTGCCAGCAGTGAAGCGGGCACCGCCTACGAGCAGTACTTC
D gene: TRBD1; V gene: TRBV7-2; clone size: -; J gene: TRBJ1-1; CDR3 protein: CASSIDRGYNTEAFF; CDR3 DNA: TGTGCCAGCAGCATCGACAGGGGATACAACACTGAAGCTTTCTTT
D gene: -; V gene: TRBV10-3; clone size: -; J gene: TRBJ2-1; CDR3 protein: CAISVLGEQFF; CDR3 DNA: TGTGCCATCAGTGTGCTAGGCGAGCAGTTCTTC
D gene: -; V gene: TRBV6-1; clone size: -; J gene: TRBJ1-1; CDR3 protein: CASIPVRGGTEAFF; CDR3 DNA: TGTGCCAGCATCCCGGTAAGGGGGGGCACTGAAGCTTTCTTT
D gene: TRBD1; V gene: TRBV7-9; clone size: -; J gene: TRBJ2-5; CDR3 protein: CASSLGTGSWETQYF; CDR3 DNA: TGTGCCAGCAGCTTAGGGACAGGGAGTTGGGAGACCCAGTACTTC
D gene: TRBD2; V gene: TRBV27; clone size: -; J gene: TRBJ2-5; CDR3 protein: CASSPPTSGSFGTQYF; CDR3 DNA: TGTGCCAGCAGTCCCCCGACTAGCGGGAGTTTCGGGACCCAGTACTTC
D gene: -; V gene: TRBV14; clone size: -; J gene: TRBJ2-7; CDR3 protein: CASSQAAGYEQYF; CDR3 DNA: TGTGCCAGCAGCCAAGCGGCAGGGTACGAGCAGTACTTC
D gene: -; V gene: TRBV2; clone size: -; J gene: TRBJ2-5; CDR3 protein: CASSGSPVGTQYF; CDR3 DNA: TGTGCCAGCAGTGGGAGCCCAGTCGGGACCCAGTACTTC
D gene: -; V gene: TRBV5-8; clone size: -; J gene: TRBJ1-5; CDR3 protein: CASSLVLGGRQPQHF; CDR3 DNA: TGTGCCAGCAGCTTGGTTTTGGGGGGTCGCCAGCCCCAGCATTTT
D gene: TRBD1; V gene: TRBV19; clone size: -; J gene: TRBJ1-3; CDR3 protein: CASGRQGSGNTIYF; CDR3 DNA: TGTGCCAGTGGAAGACAGGGTTCTGGAAACACCATATATTTT
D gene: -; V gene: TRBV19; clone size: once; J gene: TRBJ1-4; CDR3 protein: CASSMGWGPNEKLFF; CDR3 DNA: TGTGCCAGTAGTATGGGGTGGGGACCTAATGAAAAACTGTTTTTT